One T cell receptor beta chain is described in this entry. Its specificity is unknown. The data stem from a study of shared clonotypes between healthy human individuals. Looking at the study overall: The study enrolled a couple of women and three men aged 18 to 49. Each donor's CD4 naive and CD4 memory cells filled three plates apiece, CD8 naive two, and CD8 memory one. General study points: The study found lower generation probabilities in non-shared clonotypes than in those shared by all four donors. Naive CD4 clonotype sharing across several donors was approximately 5.2%.

Some clones are missing from TCRdb's copy, which holds only in-frame ones; the method was immunoSEQ multiplex PCR. The table records around 2.3 million clones, roughly 95% of them present only once. Germline trimming cut 2 bases from V and 6 bases from J; bases unmatched to any gene: 4. Germline V lookup: CDR1 KGHSH, CDR2 LQKENI. The CDR3 runs to 14 residues. The rearrangement uses TRBV18 and TRBJ2-1; 7 bases are shared with TRBD1. The specimen sequenced was naive CD4+ T cells sorted from blood. Subset in this sample: CD45RA+ positively selected. This TCR derives from a man aged 18 to 29 in good health. CDR3 DNA: TGTGCCAGCTCACCAGCACAGGGGAGCAATGAGCAGTTCTTC. Its protein is CASSPAQGSNEQFF.